These 28 T cell receptor beta chains originate from one sample sequenced in a study of cytomegalovirus exposure and HLA in healthy donors. Profiling relied on immunoSEQ multiplex PCR, and the TCRdb table lists in-frame clones only, not all of them. Among under 80,000 clones listed, more than 80% were seen once. The sample consisted of PBMCs. The receptors shown here come from a woman in her late teens or twenties in good health and CMV-seronegative.

The chain recombines TRBV7-9 with TRBJ2-3, with D possibly being TRBD2 (5 bases). Per germline, CDR1 SEHNR and CDR2 FQNEAQ (reference sequence). This CDR3 region has 14 residues. V lost 5 bases to trimming and J lost 1 base, with 10 bases between them. The CDR3 protein is CASSPLLGTDTQYF. The CDR3 DNA follows: TGTGCCAGCAGCCCCCTACTAGGCACAGATACGCAGTATTTT.

The J gene is TRBJ1-3, the V gene TRBV30; no clear D gene. Germline V lookup: CDR1 GTSNPN, CDR2 SVGIG (reference sequence). CDR3 length: 11 amino acids. V gave up 5 bases and J gave up 8 bases, with 10 bases separating them. CDR3 nucleotides: TGTGCCTGGTCCTTAAGAGACACCATATATTTT. Amino acids: CAWSLRDTIYF.

This clone turned up a few times. The rearrangement uses TRBV2 and TRBJ2-7; D is possibly TRBD1 (7 bases). The germline V gene encodes CDR1 SNHLY and CDR2 FYNNEI. CDR3 length equals 15 residues. V gave up 0 bases and J gave up 5 bases, with 14 bases separating them. The CDR3 sequence is CASSEAQGRLDEQYF. The CDR3 DNA follows: TGTGCCAGCAGTGAAGCACAGGGGAGGTTGGACGAGCAGTACTTC. Together with reference TRBV2 and TRBJ2-7, the CDR3 gives the full variable domain: EPEVTQTPSHQVTQMGQEVILRCVPISNHLYFYWYRQILGQKVEFLVSFYNNEISEKSEIFDDQFSVERPDGSNFTLKIRSTKLEDSAMYFCASSEAQGRLDEQYFGPGTRLTVT.

The chain couples TRBV28 to TRBJ2-7; TRBD1 aligns across 7 bases. V shed 3 bases, J shed 4 bases, and the junction held 3 bases outside the gene matches. The CDR3 contains 13 residues. The germline gives CDR1 MDHEN, CDR2 SYDVKM. CDR3 sequence reads: CASSLRGPYEQYF. CDR3 coding DNA: TGTGCCAGCAGTTTGAGGGGGCCGTACGAGCAGTACTTC.

The J gene is TRBJ2-1, the V gene TRBV19, with D unclear. CDR1 and CDR2 (germline): LNHDA, SQIVND (reference sequence). The CDR3 runs 12 residues. Trimming pared 2 bases from V and 3 bases from J, leaving 2 bases between. The CDR3 nucleotides read TGTGCCAGTAGTATACACTACAATGAGCAGTTCTTC. It encodes CASSIHYNEQFF.

This chain connects TRBV4-1 to TRBJ2-3; D ambiguous. The germline gives CDR1 MGHRA, CDR2 YSYEKL. Trimming stripped 1 base from V and 2 bases from J, with 4 bases between. The length of the CDR3 is 13 residues. CDR3 sequence (DNA): TGCGCCAGCAGCCAAGCCCACACAGATACGCAGTATTTT. It encodes CASSQAHTDTQYF.

In its sample, this clone was seen once. The rearrangement uses TRBV5-4 and TRBJ2-3; 12 nucleotides match TRBD2. Trimming took 3 bases from V and 3 from J; bases not matched to a gene: 2. Germline values: CDR1 SGHNT, CDR2 YYREEE (reference sequence). The CDR3 runs to 15 residues. The CDR3 nucleotides are TGTGCCAGCAGCTCCGGACTAGCGGGGACAGATACGCAGTATTTT. This codes for CASSSGLAGTDTQYF.

The chain couples TRBV27 to TRBJ2-2, with 9 bases that match TRBD2. This CDR3 is 15 amino acids long. The V gene's germline CDR1 is MNHEY and CDR2 SMNVEV (reference sequence). J was trimmed by 8 bases and V by 6 bases; bases with no gene match: 10. CDR3 bases: TGTGCCAGCAGCTCGATAAATAGCGGGAGTGGGGAGCTGTTTTTT. Translation: CASSSINSGSGELFF.

V gene TRBV14 combines with J gene TRBJ2-5, with TRBD2 matching 15 bases. Trimming at V came to 3 bases and at J to 5 bases, leaving 10 bases not matched to a gene. Germline V gives CDR1 SGHDN, CDR2 FVKESK. The CDR3 loop spans 18 amino acids. Here the CDR3 DNA reads TGTGCCAGCAGCCATTCCGGGACTAGCGGGGGGCTCGGCGAGACCCAGTACTTC. It encodes CASSHSGTSGGLGETQYF.

The V and J genes are TRBV28 and TRBJ1-5; D remains ambiguous. CDR3 length: 13 amino acids. The germline V and J ends were trimmed by 7 bases and 1 base, with 8 bases remaining between them. CDR1 and CDR2 from the germline V gene are MDHEN and SYDVKM. This chain's CDR3 is CASTPSSNQPQHF. The CDR3 nucleotides read TGTGCCAGCACCCCGTCGAGCAATCAGCCCCAGCATTTT.

The chain has TRBV11-2 and TRBJ1-1; tentative D call: TRBD1 (6 bases). This CDR3 contains 18 residues. V gave up 3 bases and J gave up 0 bases, with 20 bases separating them. Germline CDR1 is SGHAT and CDR2 is FQNNGV. Here the CDR3 reads CASSFPHFRTEMNTEAFF. The CDR3 bases are TGTGCCAGCAGCTTTCCGCACTTCCGGACAGAAATGAACACTGAAGCTTTCTTT.

This sequence joins TRBV7-3 and TRBJ1-2; 11 bases line up with TRBD1. The germline gives CDR1 SGHTA, CDR2 FQGTGA. The CDR3 totals 15 residues. V trimming: 3 bases; J trimming: 4 bases; junction bases outside the gene matches: 4. Written as DNA, the CDR3 is TGTGCCAGCAGCTTCGACGGGACAGGGGGCTATGGCTACACCTTC. The encoded protein is CASSFDGTGGYGYTF.

The chain joins TRBV11-2 to TRBJ2-7, with 11 bases that match TRBD1. Germline-derived CDR1 and CDR2 are SGHAT and FQNNGV. The junction had 7 bases not matched to a gene; V was cut back by 5 bases and J by 4 bases. The CDR3 length is 15 residues. CDR3: CASSVGTGGIYEQYF. In nucleotides, the CDR3 is TGTGCCAGCAGCGTCGGGACAGGGGGTATTTACGAGCAGTACTTC.

V and J are TRBV5-6 and TRBJ2-7; 11 bases fit TRBD1. V shed 5 bases and J 3 bases; nucleotides not matched to a gene: 4. This CDR3 region has 14 residues. Germline CDR1 and CDR2: SGHDT and YYEEEE. The CDR3 sequence is CASRTGTGGYEQYF. The CDR3 DNA follows: TGTGCCAGCAGGACCGGGACAGGGGGCTACGAGCAGTACTTC.

The chain combines TRBV5-4 with TRBJ2-3; 11 bases match TRBD2. CDR3 length: 15 amino acids. Germline-derived CDR1 and CDR2 are SGHNT and YYREEE (reference sequence). J gave up 7 bases and V 2 bases, and 6 bases lay outside the gene matches. The CDR3 loop reads CASSFTSGRGNTQYF. CDR3 coding DNA: TGTGCCAGCAGCTTCACTAGCGGGAGAGGTAATACGCAGTATTTT.

The CDR3 reads CASSPGTGWGETQYF. DNA for the CDR3: TGTGCCAGTAGTCCCGGGACAGGGTGGGGAGAGACCCAGTACTTC. The chain employs TRBV19 and TRBJ2-5; 9 bases line up with TRBD1. Trimming at V came to 5 bases and at J to 4 bases, leaving 8 bases not matched to a gene. CDR3 size: 15 residues. CDR1 is LNHDA, CDR2 SQIVND, per germline (reference sequence).

The chain recombines TRBV29-1 with TRBJ2-6, with D hard to call. Trimming removed 4 bases at V and 1 base at J, with 5 bases between. Germline CDR1 and CDR2: SQVTM and ANQGSEA. The CDR3 contains 13 residues. The CDR3 DNA follows: TGCAGCGTTGCAGGATCTGGGGCCAACGTCCTGACTTTC. This gives the protein CSVAGSGANVLTF.

The CDR3 is CASSDRDRGYGGGYTF. In DNA, the CDR3 is TGTGCCAGCAGCGATCGGGACAGGGGATATGGGGGTGGCTACACCTTC. This chain joins TRBV13 and TRBJ1-2; 10 nucleotides agree with TRBD1. There are 16 residues in the CDR3. Germline CDR1 reads PRHDT; CDR2 reads FYEKMQ (reference sequence). With 5 bases clipped from V and 7 bases from J, the junction kept 13 bases outside the gene matches. The whole variable domain, remainder taken from reference TRBV13 and TRBJ1-2, is AAGVIQSPRHLIKEKRETATLKCYPIPRHDTVYWYQQGPGQDPQFLISFYEKMQSDKGSIPDRFSAQQFSDYHSELNMSSLELGDSALYFCASSDRDRGYGGGYTFGSGTRLTVV.

This sequence joins TRBV7-9 and TRBJ1-2, with D unclear. The length of the CDR3 is 14 residues. Germline CDR1 is SEHNR and CDR2 is FQNEAQ (reference sequence). The V end was cut by 1 base, the J end by 9 bases, with 15 bases between. DNA of the CDR3: TGTGCCAGCAGCTTAGGCGGGGAGGAGTATCGCTACACCTTC. Its protein product is CASSLGGEEYRYTF.

The chain links TRBV7-9 to TRBJ2-3; 10 positions match TRBD2. The ends lost 1 base at V and 0 bases at J; junction bases unmatched: 1. CDR1 and CDR2 (germline): SEHNR, FQNEAQ (reference sequence). The CDR3 extends over 16 amino acids. CDR3 sequence: CASSLETSGSTDTQYF. CDR3 nucleotides: TGTGCCAGCAGCTTAGAGACTAGCGGGAGCACAGATACGCAGTATTTT.

The chain uses TRBV7-2 and TRBJ2-5; D is possibly TRBD1 (5 bases). This CDR3 has 15 residues. Germline V CDR1 and CDR2: SGHTA, FQGNSA. The ends were cut back, 5 bases at V and 5 bases at J, with 18 bases in the middle. CDR3 nucleotide sequence: TGTGCCAGCAGCGAAGGGGCCTGGCCCGCGGAGACCCAGTACTTC. Residues: CASSEGAWPAETQYF. Combining the CDR3 with reference TRBV7-2 and TRBJ2-5 gives the whole variable domain GAGVSQSPSNKVTEKGKDVELRCDPISGHTALYWYRQSLGQGLEFLIYFQGNSAPDKSGLPSDRFSAERTGGSVSTLTIQRTQQEDSAVYLCASSEGAWPAETQYFGPGTRLLVL.

The chain has TRBV6-6 and TRBJ1-5; TRBD1 agrees at 7 bases. CDR1 is MNHNY, CDR2 SVGAGI, per germline (reference sequence). The CDR3 has 14 amino acids. V trimming: 6 bases; J trimming: 5 bases; junction bases outside the gene matches: 7. DNA of the CDR3: TGTGCCAGCAGGCAGGGGGGCCGCGATCAGCCCCAGCATTTT. Amino acid sequence: CASRQGGRDQPQHF.

The chain uses TRBV6-5 and TRBJ1-6; D is undetermined. With 7 bases removed from V and 8 bases from J, the gap between germline ends came to 15 bases. The CDR3 length is 14 residues. CDR1 and CDR2 (germline): MNHEY, SVGAGI. CDR3 coding DNA: TGTGCCAGCACCAAGTCGAGAATTCATTCACCCCTCCACTTT. This gives the protein CASTKSRIHSPLHF.

V is TRBV2 and J is TRBJ2-2; 11 nucleotides line up with TRBD2. This CDR3 spans 16 amino acids. Germline CDR1 and CDR2: SNHLY and FYNNEI. The ends lost 5 bases at V and 4 bases at J; junction bases unmatched: 6. CDR3 sequence: CASSRGTSGLTGELFF. The CDR3 DNA is TGTGCCAGCAGTAGAGGGACTAGCGGCCTCACCGGGGAGCTGTTTTTT.

This chain links TRBV5-1 with TRBJ2-5, with TRBD2 matching over 8 bases. CDR1 and CDR2 (germline): SGHRS, YFSETQ. With V trimmed by 4 bases and J by 2 bases, 10 bases remained unmatched. The CDR3 has 16 residues. As DNA, the CDR3 is TGCGCCAGCAGCGCCGGGACTAGGTCGTATCAAGAGACCCAGTACTTC. Its translation is CASSAGTRSYQETQYF.

The V and J genes are TRBV28 and TRBJ1-4; tentative D call: TRBD1 (5 bases). The V end was cut by 10 bases, the J end by 7 bases, with 16 bases between. Germline V gene sequence: CDR1 MDHEN, CDR2 SYDVKM. The CDR3 is 13 amino acids. The CDR3 DNA reads as TGTGCCACCTTACCGGGGAGGGGTGAAAAACTGTTTTTT. Residues: CATLPGRGEKLFF.

This clone was observed once. The rearrangement links TRBV27 to TRBJ1-1; 7 bases map to TRBD1. J lost 0 bases, V lost 6 bases, and 7 bases had no gene match. This CDR3 has 15 amino acids. Germline V lookup: CDR1 MNHEY, CDR2 SMNVEV (reference sequence). The CDR3 bases are TGTGCCAGCAGAATCGCAGGGGGATTGAACACTGAAGCTTTCTTT. Translating gives CASRIAGGLNTEAFF.

The chain combines TRBV11-2 with TRBJ2-1; tentatively, D is TRBD1 (5 bases). The germline V gene has CDR1 SGHAT and CDR2 FQNNGV. CDR3 length: 14 residues. Trimming shortened V by 5 bases and J by 4 bases, and 12 bases separated the two germline ends. The CDR3 is CASSRPQGYNEQFF. Here the CDR3 DNA reads TGTGCCAGCAGCCGTCCCCAGGGTTACAATGAGCAGTTCTTC.